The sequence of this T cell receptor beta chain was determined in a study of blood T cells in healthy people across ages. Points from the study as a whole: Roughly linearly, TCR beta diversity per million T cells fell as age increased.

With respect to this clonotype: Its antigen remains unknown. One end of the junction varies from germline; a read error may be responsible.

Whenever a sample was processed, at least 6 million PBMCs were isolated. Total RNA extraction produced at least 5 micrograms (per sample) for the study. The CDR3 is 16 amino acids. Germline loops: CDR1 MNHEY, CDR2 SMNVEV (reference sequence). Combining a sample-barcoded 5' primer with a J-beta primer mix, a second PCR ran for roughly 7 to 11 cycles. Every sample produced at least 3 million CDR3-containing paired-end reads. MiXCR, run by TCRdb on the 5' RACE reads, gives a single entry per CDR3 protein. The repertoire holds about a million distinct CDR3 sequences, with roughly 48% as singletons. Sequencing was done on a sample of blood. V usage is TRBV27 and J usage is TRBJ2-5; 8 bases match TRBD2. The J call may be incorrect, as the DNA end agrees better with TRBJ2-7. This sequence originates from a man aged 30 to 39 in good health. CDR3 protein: CASSLSTGTRSYEQYF. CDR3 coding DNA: TGTGCTAGCAGTTTATCGACCGGGACTAGGAGTTACGAGCAGTACTTC.